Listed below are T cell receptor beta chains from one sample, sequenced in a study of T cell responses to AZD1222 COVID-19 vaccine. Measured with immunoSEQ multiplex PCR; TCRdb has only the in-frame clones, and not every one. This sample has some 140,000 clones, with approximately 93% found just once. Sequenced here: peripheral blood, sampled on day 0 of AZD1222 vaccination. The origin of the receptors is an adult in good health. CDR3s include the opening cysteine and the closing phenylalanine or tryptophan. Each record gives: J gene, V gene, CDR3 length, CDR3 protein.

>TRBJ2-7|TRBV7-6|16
CASSLAGRTGTYEQYF
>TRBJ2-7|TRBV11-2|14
CASSPDRFTYEQYF
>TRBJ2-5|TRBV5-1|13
CASSSQGAETQYF
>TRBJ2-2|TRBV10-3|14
CAMGDVSNTGELFF
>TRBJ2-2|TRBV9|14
CASSVGGGTGELFF
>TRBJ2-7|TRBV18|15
CASSPPGRQDHEQYF
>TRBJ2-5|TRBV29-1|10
CSVREETQYF
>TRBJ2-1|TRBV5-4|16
CASSPTDRGPYNEQFF
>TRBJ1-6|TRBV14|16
CASSQDLSRAGSPLHF
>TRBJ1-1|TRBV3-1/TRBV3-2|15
CASSLSNRMNTEAFF
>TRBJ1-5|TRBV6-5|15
CASSYSPGGNQPQHF
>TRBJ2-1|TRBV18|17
CASSPLSGGLIPNEQFF
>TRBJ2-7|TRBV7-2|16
CASSLDWGGVSYEQYF
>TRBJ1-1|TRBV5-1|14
CASSLGAGNTEAFF
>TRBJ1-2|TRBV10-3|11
CAISESGGYTF
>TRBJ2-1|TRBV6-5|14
CASSYSPTGREQFF
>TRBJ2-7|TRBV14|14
CASSPQGGAYEQYF
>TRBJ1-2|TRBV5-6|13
CASSSGEGYGYTF
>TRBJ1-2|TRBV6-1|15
CASSEWQTAGYGYTF
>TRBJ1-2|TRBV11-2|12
CASISEGGVITF
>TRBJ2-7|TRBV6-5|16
CASSYSLQRVSYEQYF
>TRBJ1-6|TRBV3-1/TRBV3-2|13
CASSHRGNSPLHF
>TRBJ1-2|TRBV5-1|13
CASSFSGDYGYTF
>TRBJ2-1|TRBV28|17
CASTSGGQLSSYNEQFF
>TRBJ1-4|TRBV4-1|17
CASSSPFTKATNEKLFF
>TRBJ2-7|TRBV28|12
CASSLGPLEQYF
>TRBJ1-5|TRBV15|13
CATSRDLNQPQHF
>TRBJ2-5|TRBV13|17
CASSLGLIPDKKETQYF
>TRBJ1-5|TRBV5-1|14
CASSLEGYGQPQHF
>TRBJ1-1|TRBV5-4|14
CASSSITGDRGAFF
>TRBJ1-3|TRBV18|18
CASSPAGTGAVSGNTIYF
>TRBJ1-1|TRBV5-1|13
CASSLGVDTEAFF
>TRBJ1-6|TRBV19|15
CASGTQSSYNSPLHF
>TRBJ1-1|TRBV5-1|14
CASSPGPGGTEAFF
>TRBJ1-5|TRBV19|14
CASSKGLLNQPQHF
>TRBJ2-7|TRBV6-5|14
CASSSDRLTYEQYF
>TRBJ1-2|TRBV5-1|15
CASSSTAGVNYGYTF
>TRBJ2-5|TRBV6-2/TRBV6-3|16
CASSYLAVVELETQYF
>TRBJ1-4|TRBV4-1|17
CASSHPHRRAGNEKLFF
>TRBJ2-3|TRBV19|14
CATTPGGRRDTQYF
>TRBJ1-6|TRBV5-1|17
CASSLGWAGDDNSPLHF
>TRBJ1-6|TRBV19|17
CASSIGSGVSYNSPLHF
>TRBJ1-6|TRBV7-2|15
CASSSEQGADSPLHF
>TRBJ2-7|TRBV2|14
CASSEQGNSYEQYF
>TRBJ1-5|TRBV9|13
CASSVGVGTPQHF
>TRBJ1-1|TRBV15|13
CATSFTGNTEAFF
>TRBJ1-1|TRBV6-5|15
CASSYSWGQGIEAFF
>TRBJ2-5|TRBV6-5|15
CASSLDRVNEETQYF
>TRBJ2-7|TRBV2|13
CASSQAPRYEQYF
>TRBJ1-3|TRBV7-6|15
CASSPDRGSGNTIYF
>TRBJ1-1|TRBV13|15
CASSPGGGLNTEAFF